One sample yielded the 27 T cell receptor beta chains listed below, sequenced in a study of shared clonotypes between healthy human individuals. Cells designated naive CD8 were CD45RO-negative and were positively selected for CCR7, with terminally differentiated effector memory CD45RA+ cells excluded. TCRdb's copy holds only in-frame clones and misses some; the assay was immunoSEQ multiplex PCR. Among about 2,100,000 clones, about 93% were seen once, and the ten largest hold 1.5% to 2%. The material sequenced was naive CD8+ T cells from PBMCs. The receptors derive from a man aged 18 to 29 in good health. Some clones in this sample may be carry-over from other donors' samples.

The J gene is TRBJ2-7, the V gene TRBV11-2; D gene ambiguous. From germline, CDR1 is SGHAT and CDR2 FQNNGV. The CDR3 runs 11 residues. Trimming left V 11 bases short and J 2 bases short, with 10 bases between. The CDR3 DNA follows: TGTGCCTCCGTTGGGCCCTACGAGCAGTACTTC. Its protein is CASVGPYEQYF.

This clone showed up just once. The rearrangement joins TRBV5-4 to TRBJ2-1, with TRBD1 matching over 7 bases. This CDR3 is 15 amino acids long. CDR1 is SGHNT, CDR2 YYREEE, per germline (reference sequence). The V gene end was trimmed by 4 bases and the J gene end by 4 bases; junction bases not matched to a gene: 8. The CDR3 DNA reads TGTGCCAGCAGCACCCGGGACAGAACATACAATGAGCAGTTCTTC. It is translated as CASSTRDRTYNEQFF.

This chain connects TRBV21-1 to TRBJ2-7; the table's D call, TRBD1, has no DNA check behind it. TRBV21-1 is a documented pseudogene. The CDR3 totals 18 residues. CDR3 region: CASSKIPLIGTGPSEQYF. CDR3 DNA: TGTGCCAGCAGCAAAATACCTCTTATCGGGACAGGACCCTCCGAGCAGTACTTC.

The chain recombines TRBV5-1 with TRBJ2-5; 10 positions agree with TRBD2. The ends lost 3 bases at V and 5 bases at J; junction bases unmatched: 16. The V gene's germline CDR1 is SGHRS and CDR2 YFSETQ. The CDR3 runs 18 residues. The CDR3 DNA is TGCGCCAGCAGCTCCCCCGGAGCGGGAGGGCCCCTAGGGGAGACCCAGTACTTC. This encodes CASSSPGAGGPLGETQYF.

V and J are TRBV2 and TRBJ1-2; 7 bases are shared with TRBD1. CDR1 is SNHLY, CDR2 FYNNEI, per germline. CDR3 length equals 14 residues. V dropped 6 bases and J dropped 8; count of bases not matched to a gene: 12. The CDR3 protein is CASSQTGEGFGYTF. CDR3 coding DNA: TGTGCCAGCAGCCAAACAGGGGAAGGGTTCGGCTACACCTTC.

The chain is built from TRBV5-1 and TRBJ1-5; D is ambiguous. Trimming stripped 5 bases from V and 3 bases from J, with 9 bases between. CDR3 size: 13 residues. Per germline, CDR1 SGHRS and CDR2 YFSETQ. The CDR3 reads CASRQSTNQPQHF. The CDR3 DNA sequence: TGCGCCAGCAGGCAGTCGACCAATCAGCCCCAGCATTTT.

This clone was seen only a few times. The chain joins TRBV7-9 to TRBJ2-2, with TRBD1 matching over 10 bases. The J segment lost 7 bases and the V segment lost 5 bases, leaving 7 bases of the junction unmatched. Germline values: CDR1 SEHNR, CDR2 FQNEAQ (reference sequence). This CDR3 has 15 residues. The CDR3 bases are TGTGCCAGCAGCCCCGGGACAGGGGTGGTCGGGGAGCTGTTTTTT. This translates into CASSPGTGVVGELFF.

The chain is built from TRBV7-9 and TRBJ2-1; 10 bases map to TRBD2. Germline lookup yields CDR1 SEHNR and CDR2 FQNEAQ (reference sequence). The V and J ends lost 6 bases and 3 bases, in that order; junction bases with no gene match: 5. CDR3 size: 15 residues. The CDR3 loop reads CASRTRTSGYNEQFF. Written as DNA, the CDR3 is TGTGCCAGCAGAACCCGGACTAGCGGCTACAATGAGCAGTTCTTC.

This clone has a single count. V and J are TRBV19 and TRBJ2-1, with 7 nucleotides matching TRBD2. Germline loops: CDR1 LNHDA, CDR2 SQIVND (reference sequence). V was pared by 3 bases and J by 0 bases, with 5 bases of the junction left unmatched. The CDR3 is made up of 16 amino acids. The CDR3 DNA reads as TGTGCCAGTAGTATGGGAGGGCCCCACTCCTACAATGAGCAGTTCTTC. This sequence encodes CASSMGGPHSYNEQFF.

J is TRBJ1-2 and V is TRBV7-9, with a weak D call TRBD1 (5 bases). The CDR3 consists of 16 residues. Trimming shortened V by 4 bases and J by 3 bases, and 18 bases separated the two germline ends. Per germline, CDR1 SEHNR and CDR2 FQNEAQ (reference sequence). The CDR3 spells CASSSMDGGFDYGYTF. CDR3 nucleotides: TGTGCCAGCAGCTCCATGGATGGGGGGTTTGACTATGGCTACACCTTC.

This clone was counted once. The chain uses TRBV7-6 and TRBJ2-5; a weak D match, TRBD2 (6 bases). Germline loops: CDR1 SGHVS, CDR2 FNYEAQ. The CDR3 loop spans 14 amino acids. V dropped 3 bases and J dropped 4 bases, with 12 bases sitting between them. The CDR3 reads CASSFGGGTETQYF. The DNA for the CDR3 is TGTGCCAGCAGCTTTGGTGGCGGGACAGAGACCCAGTACTTC. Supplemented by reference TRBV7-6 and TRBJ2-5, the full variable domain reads GAGVSQSPRYKVTKRGQDVALRCDPISGHVSLYWYRQALGQGPEFLTYFNYEAQQDKSGLPNDRFSAERPEGSISTLTIQRTEQRDSAMYRCASSFGGGTETQYFGPGTRLLVL.

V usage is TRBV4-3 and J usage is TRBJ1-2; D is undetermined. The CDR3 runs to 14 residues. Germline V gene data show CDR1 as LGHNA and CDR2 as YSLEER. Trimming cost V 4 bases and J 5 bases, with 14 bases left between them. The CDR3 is CASSPRRGLYGYTF. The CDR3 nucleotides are TGCGCCAGCAGCCCGCGTCGGGGTTTGTATGGCTACACCTTC.

For the CDR3, the DNA is TGTGCCAGCAGCTTAGTGGGCAGGGCGAACACTGAAGCTTTCTTT. It specifies CASSLVGRANTEAFF. The V gene is TRBV7-8, the J gene TRBJ1-1, with D possibly matching TRBD1 (5 bases). CDR1 is SGHVS and CDR2 is FQNEAQ in the germline V gene. V lost 1 base, J lost 1 base, and 10 bases lay in between. The CDR3 is 15 amino acids. Full variable domain (remainder filled in from reference TRBV7-8 and TRBJ1-1): GAGVSQSPRYKVAKRGQDVALRCDPISGHVSLFWYQQALGQGPEFLTYFQNEAQLDKSGLPSDRFFAERPEGSVSTLKIQRTQQEDSAVYLCASSLVGRANTEAFFGQGTRLTVV.

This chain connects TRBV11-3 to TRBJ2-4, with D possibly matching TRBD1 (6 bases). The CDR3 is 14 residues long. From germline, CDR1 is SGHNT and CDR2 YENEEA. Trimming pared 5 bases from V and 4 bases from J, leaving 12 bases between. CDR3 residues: CASSPKDSKNIQYF. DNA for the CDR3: TGTGCCAGCAGCCCGAAGGACAGTAAAAACATTCAGTACTTC.

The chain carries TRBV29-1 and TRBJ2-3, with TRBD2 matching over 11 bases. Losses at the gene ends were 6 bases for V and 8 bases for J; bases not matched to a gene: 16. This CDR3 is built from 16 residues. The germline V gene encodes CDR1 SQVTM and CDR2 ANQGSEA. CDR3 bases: TGCAGCGTCACCGGGACTAGCGGACACCCGAAGGGTACGCAGTATTTT. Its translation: CSVTGTSGHPKGTQYF.

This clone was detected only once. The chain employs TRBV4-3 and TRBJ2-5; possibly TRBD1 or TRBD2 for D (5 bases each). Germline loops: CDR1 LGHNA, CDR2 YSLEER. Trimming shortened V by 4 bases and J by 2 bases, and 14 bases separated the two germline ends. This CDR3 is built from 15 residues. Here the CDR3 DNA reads TGCGCCAGCAGCCCCCTCTTTGGGGGTCAAGAGACCCAGTACTTC. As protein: CASSPLFGGQETQYF.

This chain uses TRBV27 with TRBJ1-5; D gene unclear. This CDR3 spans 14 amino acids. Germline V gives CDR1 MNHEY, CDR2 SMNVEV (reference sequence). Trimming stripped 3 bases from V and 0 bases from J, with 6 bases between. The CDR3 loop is CASSLIHSNQPQHF. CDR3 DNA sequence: TGTGCCAGCAGTTTGATACATAGCAATCAGCCCCAGCATTTT.

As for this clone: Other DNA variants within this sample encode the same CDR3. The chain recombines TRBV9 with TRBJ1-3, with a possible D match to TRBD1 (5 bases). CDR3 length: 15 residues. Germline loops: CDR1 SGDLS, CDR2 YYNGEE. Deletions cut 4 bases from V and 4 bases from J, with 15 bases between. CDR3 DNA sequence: TGTGCCAGCAGCCCACGGGGGACCGGGGGAAACACCATATATTTT. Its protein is CASSPRGTGGNTIYF.

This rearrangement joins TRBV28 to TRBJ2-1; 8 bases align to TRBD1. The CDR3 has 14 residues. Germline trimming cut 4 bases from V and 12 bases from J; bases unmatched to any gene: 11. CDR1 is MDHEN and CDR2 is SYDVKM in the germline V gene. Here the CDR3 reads CASSSDGPGTGQFF. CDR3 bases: TGTGCCAGCAGTTCAGATGGGCCCGGGACAGGGCAGTTCTTC.

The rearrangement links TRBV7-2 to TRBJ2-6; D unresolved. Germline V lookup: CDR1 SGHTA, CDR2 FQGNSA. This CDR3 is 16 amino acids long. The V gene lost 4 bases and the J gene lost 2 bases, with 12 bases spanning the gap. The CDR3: CASSSRRTAGANVLTF. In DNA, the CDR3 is TGTGCCAGCAGCTCCCGCAGGACCGCTGGGGCCAACGTCCTGACTTTC.

The CDR3 DNA reads TGTGCCAGCAGCAGACCCTCCCGGGACATAGACACCGGGGAGCTGTTTTTT. Encoded protein: CASSRPSRDIDTGELFF. The chain recombines TRBV9 with TRBJ2-2; D is possibly TRBD1 (6 bases). Trimming removed 4 bases from V and 3 bases from J, with 19 bases in between. The germline V gene encodes CDR1 SGDLS and CDR2 YYNGEE. The CDR3 is 17 residues long.

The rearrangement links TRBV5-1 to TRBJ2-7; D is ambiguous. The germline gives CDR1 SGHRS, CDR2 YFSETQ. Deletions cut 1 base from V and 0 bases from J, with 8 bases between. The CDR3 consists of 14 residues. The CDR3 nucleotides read TGCGCCAGCAGCTTGTTTGCGGACTCCTACGAGCAGTACTTC. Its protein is CASSLFADSYEQYF.

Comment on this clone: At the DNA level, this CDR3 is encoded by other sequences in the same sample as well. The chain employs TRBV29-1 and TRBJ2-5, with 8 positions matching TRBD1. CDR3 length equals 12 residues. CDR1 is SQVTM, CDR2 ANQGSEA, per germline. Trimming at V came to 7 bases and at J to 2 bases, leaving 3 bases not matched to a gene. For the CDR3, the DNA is TGCAGCGCTGGACAGGGTCAAGAGACCCAGTACTTC. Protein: CSAGQGQETQYF.

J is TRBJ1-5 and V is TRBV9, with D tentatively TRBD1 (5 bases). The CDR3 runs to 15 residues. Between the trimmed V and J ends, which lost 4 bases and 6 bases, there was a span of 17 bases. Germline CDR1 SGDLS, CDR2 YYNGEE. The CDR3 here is CASSPSGVEGQPQHF. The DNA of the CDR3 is TGTGCCAGCAGCCCTTCGGGGGTTGAAGGTCAGCCCCAGCATTTT.

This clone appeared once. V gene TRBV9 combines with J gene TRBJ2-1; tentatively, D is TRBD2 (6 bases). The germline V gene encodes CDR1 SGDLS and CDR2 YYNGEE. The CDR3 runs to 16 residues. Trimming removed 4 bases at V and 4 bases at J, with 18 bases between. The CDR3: CASSQGRRGGYNEQFF. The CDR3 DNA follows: TGTGCCAGCAGCCAAGGGCGTAGGGGAGGATACAATGAGCAGTTCTTC. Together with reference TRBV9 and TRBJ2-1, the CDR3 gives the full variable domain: DSGVTQTPKHLITATGQRVTLRCSPRSGDLSVYWYQQSLDQGLQFLIQYYNGEERAKGNILERFSAQQFPDLHSELNLSSLELGDSALYFCASSQGRRGGYNEQFFGPGTRLTVL.

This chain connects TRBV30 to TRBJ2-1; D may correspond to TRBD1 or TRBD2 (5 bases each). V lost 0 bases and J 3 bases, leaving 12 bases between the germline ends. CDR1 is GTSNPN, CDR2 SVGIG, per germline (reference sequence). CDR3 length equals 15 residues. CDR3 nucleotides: TGTGCCTGGAGTGTTGGGGGTACTCGCTACAATGAGCAGTTCTTC. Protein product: CAWSVGGTRYNEQFF.

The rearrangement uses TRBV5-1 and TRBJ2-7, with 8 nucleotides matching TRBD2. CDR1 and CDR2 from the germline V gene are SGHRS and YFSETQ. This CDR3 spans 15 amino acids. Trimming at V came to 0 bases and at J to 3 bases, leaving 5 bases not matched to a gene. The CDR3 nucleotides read TGCGCCAGCAGCTTGGTTCCGGGACTAGTCTACGAGCAGTACTTC. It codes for CASSLVPGLVYEQYF.